This T cell receptor (beta chain) came from a study of T cell responses to AZD1222 COVID-19 vaccine. Study findings and constraints: The donors showed a predominance of white British ancestry and of females, with possible underestimation of clonal diversity.

Comments on this clone: The antigen is undetermined.

Using immunoSEQ multiplex PCR, the repertoire was profiled, and TCRdb retains in-frame clones only, with some absent. The sample lists 200,000 to 250,000 clones, about 92% occurring once. V shed 4 bases and J 8 bases; nucleotides not matched to a gene: 5. Germline V gene sequence: CDR1 SEHNR, CDR2 FQNEAQ (reference sequence). This CDR3 spans 14 amino acids. This sample comprised peripheral blood, obtained on day 0 of MenACWY control vaccination. This sequence originates from an adult in good health. The chain joins TRBV7-9 to TRBJ1-4; 9 positions match TRBD1. In DNA, the CDR3 is TGTGCCAGCAGCTGGGGACAGGGAGGAGAAAAACTGTTTTTT. Translated: CASSWGQGGEKLFF.